This T cell receptor (beta chain) was observed in a study of blood T cell repertoires in COVID-19 (dated by TCRdb to 2020 to 2022). About the investigation overall: The collaborator samples originated in the United States, Italy and Spain and spanned the acute and convalescent phases of COVID-19. The material from the prospective study consisted of cDNA or gDNA derived from T cells, B-cell-depleted T cells, or PBMCs. Subjects who had been exposed to COVID-19, were actively infected with it, or had recovered from it provided the deeply sampled blood TCRbeta repertoires that made up the dataset. The repertoires were released in a freely available public database intended as a resource for research on the immune response to SARS-CoV-2. Samples were obtained from the ongoing ImmuneRACE study (first 160 participants) and from some 1,300 subjects provided by 6 global collaborators. Nearly every sample came with metadata listing a de-identified subject ID, COVID-19 status, age in years and sex. Where HLA class I and class II types were available, the types were taken from metadata supplied by the sample provider, not from assay-based typing. Findings and caveats that apply to the study as a whole: The quantity of clinical and demographic metadata differed by source and by participant and was supplied without curation.

Another Seattle source contributed samples from volunteer blood donors who had recovered from COVID-19. The collaborating institutions used their own protocols to collect whole blood in K2EDTA tubes. For TCRbeta analysis, collaborators shipped samples in one of three forms: frozen whole blood, isolated PBMCs, or DNA extracted from either of those sample types. TCRbeta CDR3 regions were amplified from genomic DNA by means of the immunoSEQ Assay, a bias-controlled multiplex PCR. For the original study's pipeline: Within the assay, amplification of reference gene primers was used to estimate how many nucleated cells each sample contained. To quantify the absolute abundance of each unique TCRbeta CDR3 rearrangement, sequence reads were collapsed and filtered. For each sample, productive Simpson clonality was calculated by taking the square root of Simpson's diversity index across productive rearrangements. Not all clones reach the TCRdb copy of this immuneACCESS table, which keeps in-frame sequences only. Checked studies attribute under half of the gap to unresolved V genes and leave the rest unexplained. V, J and clone size are taken as reported in that table, and D and trimming were inferred from the DNA itself. The sample has about 230,000 clones on record, roughly 88% of them singletons. The ten largest clonotypes hold 1.4% of the sample.

In the case of this clone: The specificity of this receptor is unknown. No much larger clonotype is one base removed from it; base qualities were not supplied.

For this chain, trimming is 4 bases at the V end and 3 bases at the J end, and the number of junction bases without a gene match is 6. The CDR3 numbers 15 residues from cysteine through phenylalanine. The only DNA kept is the CDR3, 45 bases in frame from the first base. CDR1 and CDR2 (SGDLS, YYNGEE) derive from the germline V gene. Material for sequencing was peripheral blood. This receptor was obtained from a woman aged 40 to 55 who had recovered from COVID-19. The V gene is TRBV9 and the J gene is TRBJ2-7; TRBD2 fits 11 bases in the junction. The bases read TGTGCCAGCAGCACGACGGGGACTAGCGGCTACGAGCAGTACTTC. It translates as CASSTTGTSGYEQYF.